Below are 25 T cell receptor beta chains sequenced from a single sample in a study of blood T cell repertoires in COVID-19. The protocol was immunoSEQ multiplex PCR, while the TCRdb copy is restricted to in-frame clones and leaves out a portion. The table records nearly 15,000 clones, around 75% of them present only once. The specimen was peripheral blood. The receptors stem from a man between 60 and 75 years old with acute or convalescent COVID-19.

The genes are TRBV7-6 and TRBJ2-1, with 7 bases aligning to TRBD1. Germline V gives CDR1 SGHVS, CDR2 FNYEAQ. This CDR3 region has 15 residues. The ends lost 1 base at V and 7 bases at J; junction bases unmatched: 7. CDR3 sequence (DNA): TGTGCCAGCAGCTTAGAAGTGACAGGGACAAATGAGCAGTTCTTC. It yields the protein CASSLEVTGTNEQFF.

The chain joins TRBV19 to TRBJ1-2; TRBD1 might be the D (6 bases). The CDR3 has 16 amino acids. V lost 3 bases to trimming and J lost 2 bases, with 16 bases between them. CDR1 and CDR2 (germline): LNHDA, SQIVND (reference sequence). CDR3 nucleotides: TGTGCCAGTAGTATCGGACAGACCAATTTAAACTATGGCTACACCTTC. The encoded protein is CASSIGQTNLNYGYTF.

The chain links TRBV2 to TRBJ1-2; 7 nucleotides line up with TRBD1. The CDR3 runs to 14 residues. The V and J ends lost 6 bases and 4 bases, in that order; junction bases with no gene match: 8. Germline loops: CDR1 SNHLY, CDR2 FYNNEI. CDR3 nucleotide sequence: TGTGCCAGCAGGACAAGGGGGCTTTCCTATGGCTACACCTTC. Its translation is CASRTRGLSYGYTF.

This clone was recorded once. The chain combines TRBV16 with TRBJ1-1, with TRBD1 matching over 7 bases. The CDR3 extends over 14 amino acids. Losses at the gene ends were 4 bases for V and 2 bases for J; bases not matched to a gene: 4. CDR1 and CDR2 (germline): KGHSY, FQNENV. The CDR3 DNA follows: TGTGCCAGCAGCCTCGACAGGGCCAACACTGAAGCTTTCTTT. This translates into CASSLDRANTEAFF.

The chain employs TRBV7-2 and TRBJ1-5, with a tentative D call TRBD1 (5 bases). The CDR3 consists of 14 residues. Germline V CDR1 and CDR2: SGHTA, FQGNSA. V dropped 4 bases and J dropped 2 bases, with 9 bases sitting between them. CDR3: CASSSTRGNQPQHF. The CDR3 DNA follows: TGTGCCAGCAGCTCTACCAGGGGCAATCAGCCCCAGCATTTT. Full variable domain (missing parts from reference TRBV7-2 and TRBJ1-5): GAGVSQSPSNKVTEKGKDVELRCDPISGHTALYWYRQSLGQGLEFLIYFQGNSAPDKSGLPSDRFSAERTGGSVSTLTIQRTQQEDSAVYLCASSSTRGNQPQHFGDGTRLSIL.

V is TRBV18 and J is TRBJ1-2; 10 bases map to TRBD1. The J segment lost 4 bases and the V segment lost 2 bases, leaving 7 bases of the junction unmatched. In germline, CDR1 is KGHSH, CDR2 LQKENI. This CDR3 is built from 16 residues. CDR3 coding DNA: TGTGCCAGCTCACCAGGACAGGGGGTAACCAGCTATGGCTACACCTTC. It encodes CASSPGQGVTSYGYTF.

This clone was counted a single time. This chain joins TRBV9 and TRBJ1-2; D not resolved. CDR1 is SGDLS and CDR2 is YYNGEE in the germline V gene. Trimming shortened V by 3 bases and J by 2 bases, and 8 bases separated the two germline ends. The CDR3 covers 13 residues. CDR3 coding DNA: TGTGCCAGCAGCGGCCCGGAGAACTATGGCTACACCTTC. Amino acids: CASSGPENYGYTF.

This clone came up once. CDR3 amino acids: CASGTGLNTGELFF. Here the CDR3 DNA reads TGTGCCAGCGGTACAGGTTTAAACACCGGGGAGCTGTTTTTT. The chain has TRBV5-8 and TRBJ2-2; perhaps TRBD1 as D (5 bases). The germline V and J ends were trimmed by 7 bases and 2 bases, with 12 bases remaining between them. The CDR3 runs 14 residues. Germline V gene lookup returns CDR1 SGHTS and CDR2 YDEGEE.

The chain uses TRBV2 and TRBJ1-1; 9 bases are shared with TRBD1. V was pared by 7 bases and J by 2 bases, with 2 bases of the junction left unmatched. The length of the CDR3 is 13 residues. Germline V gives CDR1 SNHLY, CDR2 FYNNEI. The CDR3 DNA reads TGTGCCAGCAAGGACAGGGGTAACACTGAAGCTTTCTTT. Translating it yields CASKDRGNTEAFF.

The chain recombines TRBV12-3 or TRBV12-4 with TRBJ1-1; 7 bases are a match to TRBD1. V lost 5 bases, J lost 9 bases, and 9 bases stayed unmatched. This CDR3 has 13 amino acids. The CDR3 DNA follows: TGTGCCAGCAGTCTTGCCCGGGGACAGAAAGCTTTCTTT. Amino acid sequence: CASSLARGQKAFF.

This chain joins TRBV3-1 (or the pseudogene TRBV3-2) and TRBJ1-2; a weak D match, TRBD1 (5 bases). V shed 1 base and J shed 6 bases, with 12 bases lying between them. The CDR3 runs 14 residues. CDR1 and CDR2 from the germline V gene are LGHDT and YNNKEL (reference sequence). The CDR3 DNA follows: TGTGCCAGCAGCCAAGGGATCAGGGCTAATGGCTACACCTTC. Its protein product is CASSQGIRANGYTF.

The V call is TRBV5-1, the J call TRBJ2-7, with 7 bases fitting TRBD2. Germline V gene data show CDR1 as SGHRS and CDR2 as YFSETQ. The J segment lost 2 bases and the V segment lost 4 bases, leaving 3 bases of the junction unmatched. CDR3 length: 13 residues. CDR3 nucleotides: TGCGCCAGCAGCGAGCGGGGACCCTACGAGCAGTACTTC. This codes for CASSERGPYEQYF.

Here the CDR3 DNA reads TGTGCCAGCAGCCAACCCGCGGGACCCCTCCACTTT. Translating it yields CASSQPAGPLHF. This chain joins TRBV3-1 (or the pseudogene TRBV3-2) and TRBJ1-6; no clear D. Germline V CDR1 and CDR2: LGHDT, YNNKEL (reference sequence). This CDR3 contains 12 residues. V lost 2 bases, J lost 12 bases, and 8 bases lay in between.

CDR3: CSASRDTREQYF. The CDR3 bases are TGCAGTGCTAGTCGGGACACCCGCGAGCAGTACTTC. The V gene is TRBV20-1, the J gene TRBJ2-7; TRBD1 is a possible D gene (6 bases). Trimming took off 3 bases at V and 6 bases at J, with 12 bases between the two ends. This CDR3 has 12 amino acids. Germline CDR1 and CDR2: DFQATT and SNEGSKA (reference sequence).

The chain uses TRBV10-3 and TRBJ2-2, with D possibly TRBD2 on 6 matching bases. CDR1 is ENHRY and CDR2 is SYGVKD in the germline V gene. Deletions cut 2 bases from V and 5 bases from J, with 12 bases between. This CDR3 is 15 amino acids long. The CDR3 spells CAISEARGGTGELFF. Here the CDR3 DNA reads TGTGCCATCAGTGAGGCGCGGGGAGGTACCGGGGAGCTGTTTTTT.

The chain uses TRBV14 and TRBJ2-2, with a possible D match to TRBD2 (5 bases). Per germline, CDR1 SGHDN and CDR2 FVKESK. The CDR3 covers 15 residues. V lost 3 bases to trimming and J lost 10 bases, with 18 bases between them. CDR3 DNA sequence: TGTGCCAGCAGCCACGACGTGCTCGGGGTGGTGGAGCTGTTTTTT. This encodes CASSHDVLGVVELFF.

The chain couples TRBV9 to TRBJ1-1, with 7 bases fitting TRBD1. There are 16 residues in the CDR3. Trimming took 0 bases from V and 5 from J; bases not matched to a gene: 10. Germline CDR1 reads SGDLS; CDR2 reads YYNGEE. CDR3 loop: CASSVGGGRLGTEAFF. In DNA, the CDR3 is TGTGCCAGCAGCGTAGGAGGGGGCCGCCTGGGGACTGAAGCTTTCTTT.

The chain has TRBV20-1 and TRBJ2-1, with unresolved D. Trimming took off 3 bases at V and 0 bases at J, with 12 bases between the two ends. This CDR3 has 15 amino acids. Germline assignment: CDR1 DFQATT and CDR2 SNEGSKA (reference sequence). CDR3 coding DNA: TGCAGTGCTAGTCTGACAAAAAGCTCCTACAATGAGCAGTTCTTC. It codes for CSASLTKSSYNEQFF.

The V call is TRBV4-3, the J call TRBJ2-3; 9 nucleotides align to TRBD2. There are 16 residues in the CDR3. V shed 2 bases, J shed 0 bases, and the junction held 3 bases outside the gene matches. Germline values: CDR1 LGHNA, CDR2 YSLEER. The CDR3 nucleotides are TGCGCCAGCAGCCAATCCGGGACTAGCAGCACAGATACGCAGTATTTT. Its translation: CASSQSGTSSTDTQYF.

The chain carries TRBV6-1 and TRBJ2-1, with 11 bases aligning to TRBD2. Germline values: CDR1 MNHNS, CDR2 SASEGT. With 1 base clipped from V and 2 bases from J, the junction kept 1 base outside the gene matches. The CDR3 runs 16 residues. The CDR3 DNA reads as TGTGCCAGCAGTGAAGTTAGCGGGGGGGCCTACAATGAGCAGTTCTTC. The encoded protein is CASSEVSGGAYNEQFF.

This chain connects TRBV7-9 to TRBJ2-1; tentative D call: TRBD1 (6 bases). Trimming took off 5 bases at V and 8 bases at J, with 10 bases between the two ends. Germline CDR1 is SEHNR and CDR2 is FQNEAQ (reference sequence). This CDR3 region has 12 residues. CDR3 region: CASSLTGYEQFF. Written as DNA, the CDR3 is TGTGCCAGCAGCCTAACAGGGTATGAGCAGTTCTTC.

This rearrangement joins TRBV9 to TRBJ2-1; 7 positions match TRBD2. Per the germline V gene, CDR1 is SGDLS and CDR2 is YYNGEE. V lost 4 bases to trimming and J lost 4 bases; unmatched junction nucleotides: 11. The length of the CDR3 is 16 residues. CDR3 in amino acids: CASSRTGTNLYNEQFF. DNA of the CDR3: TGTGCCAGCAGCCGTACCGGGACTAACCTGTACAATGAGCAGTTCTTC.

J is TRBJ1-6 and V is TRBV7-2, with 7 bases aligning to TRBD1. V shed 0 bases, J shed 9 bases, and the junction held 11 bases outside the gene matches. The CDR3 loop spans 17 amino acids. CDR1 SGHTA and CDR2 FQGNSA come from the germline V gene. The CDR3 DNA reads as TGTGCCAGCAGCTTAGCGAGCAACCGGGACAGTAGTTCACCCCTCCACTTT. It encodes CASSLASNRDSSSPLHF.

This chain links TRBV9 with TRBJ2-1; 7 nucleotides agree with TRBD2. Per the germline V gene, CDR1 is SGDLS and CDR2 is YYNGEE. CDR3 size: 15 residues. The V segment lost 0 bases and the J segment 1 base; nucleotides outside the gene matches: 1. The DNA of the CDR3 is TGTGCCAGCAGCGTAGACGGGAGGTCCTACAATGAGCAGTTCTTC. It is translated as CASSVDGRSYNEQFF.

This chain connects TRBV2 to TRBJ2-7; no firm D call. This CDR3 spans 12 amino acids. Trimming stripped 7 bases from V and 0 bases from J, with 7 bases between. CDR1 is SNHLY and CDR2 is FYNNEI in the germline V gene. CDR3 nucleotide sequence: TGTGCCAGCACCGTCTCCTCCTACGAGCAGTACTTC. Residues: CASTVSSYEQYF.